The T cell receptor beta chain under discussion was sequenced for a study of T cells after posttransplantation cyclophosphamide. Study-wide points: Later blood repertoires were often dominated by clones from the donor CD8+ memory compartment. Blood and skin or GI T cell repertoires showed limited TRB overlap. Recipient CMV seropositivity and CMV reactivation strongly tracked TRB clonality.

Many counts were recorded for this clone. The antigen remains unidentified. The assay was immunoSEQ multiplex PCR, and TCRdb's table has in-frame clones only and misses some. The data show 20,000 to 25,000 clones, with none appearing a single time. Treatment was busulfan-fludarabine conditioning, a marrow graft, and cyclophosphamide on days +3 and +4. J lost 9 bases, V lost 1 base, and 8 bases had no gene match. Germline V gene data show CDR1 as SGHDN and CDR2 as FVKESK. The CDR3 is 14 residues long. Source: PBMCs, taken after allogeneic stem cell transplant with posttransplant cyclophosphamide. The sequence was collected from a male patient between 18 and 35 years old who received an allogeneic stem cell transplant from a related donor, was CMV-positive, and had no GVHD. The T cells may partly be graft donor cells. The gene calls are TRBV14 and TRBJ2-5; 7 positions agree with TRBD2. CDR3 sequence (DNA): TGTGCCAGCAGCCAAGTTAGCGGGCCCTCGCCCCAGTACTTC. This translates into CASSQVSGPSPQYF.